This T cell receptor beta chain was recovered during a study of regulatory T cells in long-lasting Graves disease. The time point was: newly diagnosed GD, antithyroid drugs for less than 3 months. TCR sequences were obtained from RNA taken from PBMCs. The patients were enrolled through endocrinology in Xi'an, China. This CDR3 has 16 residues. Trimming pared 1 base from V and 9 bases from J, leaving 16 bases between. CDR1 is SGHAT and CDR2 is FQNNGV in the germline V gene. According to the study, TCR beta libraries were built with iRepertoire HTBI primers and CDR3-region Arm-PCR. TCRdb ran MiXCR on the multiplex PCR reads and lists one entry per CDR3 protein. The repertoire holds hundreds of thousands of distinct CDR3 sequences, with about 16% as singletons. Ten or more counts support this clonotype. These data were likewise used in another study, on T cells in Graves' hyperthyroidism and ophthalmopathy. From that paper: Criteria for exclusion of patients were uncontrolled infection, other autoimmune disease, pregnancy or lactation.

The rearrangement joins TRBV11-2 to TRBJ1-6, with no clear D. This receptor was identified in a woman aged 40 to 65 with Graves disease. The sequences come from peripheral blood mononuclear cells (PBMCs), collected at new diagnosis, from a patient treated with antithyroid drugs. The CDR3 DNA sequence: TGTGCCAGCAGCTTAGGCCAGTCGGTTCGCGGTTCACCCCTCCACTTT. It encodes CASSLGQSVRGSPLHF.